This T cell receptor (beta chain) was recorded in a study of shared clonotypes between healthy human individuals. General study results and limits: Generally, naive subsets (rather than memory subsets) showed larger estimated richness.

TCRdb keeps only in-frame clones here, not all; method: immunoSEQ multiplex PCR. The sample holds around 510,000 clones; 95% to 97% are singletons and the top ten take about 0.059%. The CDR3 extends over 14 amino acids. Trimming left V 3 bases short and J 5 bases short, with 14 bases between. Per the germline V gene, CDR1 is SGHDT and CDR2 is YYEEEE. With regard to this clone: The antigen is unknown.

V and J are TRBV5-6 and TRBJ2-5, with a tentative D call TRBD1 (6 bases). This receptor was obtained from a woman aged 30 to 39 in good health. The sequencing sample was made of naive CD4+ T cells sorted from blood. Noted subset: CD45RA+ positively selected. CDR3 nucleotide sequence: TGTGCCAGCAGCTCGCTGAGAGGGGGTGAGACCCAGTACTTC. It codes for CASSSLRGGETQYF.